The TCR beta chain under discussion was sequenced for a study of cytomegalovirus exposure and HLA in healthy donors. Regarding the study as a whole: Researchers reported from a later analysis that most CMV-associated TCR beta chains appeared HLA-restricted. A later analysis linked a missense variant in DCLRE1C to the trimming of TCR beta V and J genes. Segments of the TCR beta V type were, in most cases, productive about 90% or about 30% of the time in an earlier analysis. The Asian-associated ancestry cluster reportedly had fewer N-insertions than the approximately 670-donor mean in a later analysis.

The CDR3 length is 14 residues. V lost 1 base, J lost 2 bases, and 7 bases lay in between. Germline loops: CDR1 SGHNT, CDR2 YENEEA. In the PCR, 60 Vbeta and 13 Jbeta primers were used. Generated by immunoSEQ multiplex PCR, the TCRdb table keeps only in-frame clones and is missing some. This sample has 190,000 or so clones, with roughly 80% found just once. This clone appeared once. Its antigen is undetermined. The sequence derives from a boy aged 5 to 17 in good health and CMV-seronegative. The sample consisted of PBMCs. The rearrangement links TRBV11-3 to TRBJ2-3, with a tentative D call TRBD1 (5 bases). The CDR3 coding sequence is TGTGCCAGCAGCTTAGGGGGCATCACAGATACGCAGTATTTT. It translates to CASSLGGITDTQYF.